The clone carrying this T cell receptor (beta chain) has just one count. Per the original data handling: Amplified reference gene primers provided the basis for estimating nucleated cell counts. The method was immunoSEQ multiplex PCR; TCRdb's version includes in-frame clones alone and lacks a portion of them. V and J calls and clone size are those listed in that table; D and trimming were worked out from the DNA. The repertoire holds approximately 200,000 clones, with roughly 85% as singletons. This sample is part of a study of blood T cell repertoires in COVID-19. Study information: The United States, Italy and Spain supplied acute and convalescent COVID-19 samples. T cells, B-cell-depleted T cells, or PBMCs supplied cDNA or gDNA.

V was shortened by 3 bases and J by 0 bases, with 9 bases between the two germline ends. Germline CDR1 KGHSH, CDR2 LQKENI. The CDR3 has 15 amino acids. The gene calls are TRBV18 and TRBJ2-4; D is undetermined. The receptor was derived from a man aged 50 to 59 who had recovered from COVID-19. The material sequenced was peripheral blood. CDR3 protein: CASSPPTLAKNIQYF. The CDR3 DNA is TGTGCCAGCTCACCCCCTACTCTAGCCAAAAACATTCAGTACTTC. The full variable domain, with the rest looked up from reference TRBV18 and TRBJ2-4, is NAGVMQNPRHLVRRRGQEARLRCSPMKGHSHVYWYRQLPEEGLKFMVYLQKENIIDESGMPKERFSAEFPKEGPSILRIQQVVRGDSAAYFCASSPPTLAKNIQYFGAGTRLSVL.